This T cell receptor beta chain was documented in a study of OX40 agonist ivuxolimab in advanced cancers. Study background: Every patient in dose escalation had hepatocellular carcinoma, melanoma, renal cell or head and neck cancer.

As regards this clone: The antigen is unknown.

Assay used: immunoSEQ multiplex PCR; TCRdb lists only in-frame clones, some missing. The sample contains around 75,000 clones, 89% of which appear only once. Study outcomes and limitations: Undetermined was the antigen specificity of the expanded peripheral T cells. Averaging showed that CD8+ T cells had more expanded clones than CD4+ did.

Trimming cost V 10 bases and J 3 bases, with 15 bases left between them. CDR1 is MNHEY, CDR2 SVGAGI, per germline. The CDR3 spans 13 residues. This receptor was taken from an adult with an advanced solid tumor such as melanoma, head and neck, liver or kidney cancer. Specimen: CD4+ or CD8+ T cells sorted from blood, collected in a trial of the OX40 agonist ivuxolimab. The chain is built from TRBV6-5 and TRBJ2-5, with D tentatively TRBD1 or TRBD2 (6 bases each). DNA for the CDR3: TGTGCCACGATGGGGGGCGGGGAAGAGACCCAGTACTTC. Translated: CATMGGGEETQYF.